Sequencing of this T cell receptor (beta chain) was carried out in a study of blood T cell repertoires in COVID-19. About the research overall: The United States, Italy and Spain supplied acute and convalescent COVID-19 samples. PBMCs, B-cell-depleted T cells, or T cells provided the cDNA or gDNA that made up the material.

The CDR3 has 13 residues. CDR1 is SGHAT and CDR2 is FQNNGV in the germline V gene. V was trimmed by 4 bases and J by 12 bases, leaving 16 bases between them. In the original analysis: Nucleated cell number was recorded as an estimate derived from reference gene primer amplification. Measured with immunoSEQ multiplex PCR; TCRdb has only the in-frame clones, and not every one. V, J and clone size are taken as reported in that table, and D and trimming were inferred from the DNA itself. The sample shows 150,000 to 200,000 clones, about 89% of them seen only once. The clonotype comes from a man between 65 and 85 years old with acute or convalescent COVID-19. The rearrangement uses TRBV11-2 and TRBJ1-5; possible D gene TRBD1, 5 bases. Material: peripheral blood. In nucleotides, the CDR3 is TGTGCCAGCAGCTACGCGGCCGGGGGTCACCAGCATTTT. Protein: CASSYAAGGHQHF. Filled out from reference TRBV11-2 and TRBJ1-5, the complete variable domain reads EAGVAQSPRYKIIEKRQSVAFWCNPISGHATLYWYQQILGQGPKLLIQFQNNGVVDDSQLPKDRFSAERLKGVDSTLKIQPAKLEDSAVYLCASSYAAGGHQHFGDGTRLSIL.